Each of the 2 T cell receptor beta chains below was sequenced from the same sample in a study of shared clonotypes between healthy human individuals. Sequenced by immunoSEQ multiplex PCR; TCRdb stores in-frame clones only, minus some. The data contain 650,000 to 800,000 clones, 55% to 75% of them singletons. The material sequenced was memory CD4+ T cells sorted from blood. Indicated subset: CD45RA-negative fraction. These receptors were collected from a woman between 25 and 40 years old in good health.

The V call is TRBV20-1, the J call TRBJ2-1; no reliable D call. With 6 bases removed from V and 7 bases from J, the gap between germline ends came to 10 bases. This CDR3 spans 11 amino acids. CDR1 and CDR2 from the germline V gene are DFQATT and SNEGSKA (reference sequence). The chain's CDR3 is CSAELGNEQFF. The CDR3, as DNA: TGCAGTGCGGAGCTAGGAAATGAGCAGTTCTTC.

Only a few counts were recorded for this clone. The CDR3 bases are TGTGCCAGCAGTTACGGAGGGGCGACGTCCTACGAGCAGTACTTC. Its protein is CASSYGGATSYEQYF. This sequence joins TRBV6-5 and TRBJ2-7; D possibly corresponds to TRBD2 (6 bases). V lost 2 bases, J lost 1 base, and 12 bases lay in between. This CDR3 comprises 15 residues. Germline loops: CDR1 MNHEY, CDR2 SVGAGI.